The 15 T cell receptor beta chains presented below share a single source sample, sequenced in a study of cytomegalovirus exposure and HLA in healthy donors. Assay used: immunoSEQ multiplex PCR; TCRdb lists only in-frame clones, some missing. Of roughly 130,000 clones in the sample, 89% were seen once. Sequenced material: PBMCs. These TCRs come from a man aged 25 to 40 in good health and CMV-seronegative.

The chain employs TRBV7-9 and TRBJ1-2; 11 positions match TRBD1. Per the germline V gene, CDR1 is SEHNR and CDR2 is FQNEAQ (reference sequence). This CDR3 region has 15 residues. Unmatched junction bases numbered 10, after V lost 5 bases and J lost 8 bases. In nucleotides, the CDR3 is TGTGCCAGCAGCCCACCCGGACAGGGGGCGAAAGGCTACACCTTC. Translated: CASSPPGQGAKGYTF. Supplemented by reference TRBV7-9 and TRBJ1-2, the full variable domain reads DTGVSQNPRHKITKRGQNVTFRCDPISEHNRLYWYRQTLGQGPEFLTYFQNEAQLEKSRLLSDRFSAERPKGSFSTLEIQRTEQGDSAMYLCASSPPGQGAKGYTFGSGTRLTVV.

The CDR3 region has the DNA TGTGCCAGCAGCCTAGGGCAGGGAATTAGCACAGATACGCAGTATTTT. Its protein is CASSLGQGISTDTQYF. V is TRBV7-3 and J is TRBJ2-3; a weak D match, TRBD1 (5 bases). Trimming shortened V by 5 bases and J by 0 bases, and 15 bases separated the two germline ends. This CDR3 has 16 residues. Germline V gene data show CDR1 as SGHTA and CDR2 as FQGTGA.

This clone has more than one count but fewer than ten. Possible read error: a much larger clone is one base away. The rearrangement uses TRBV2 and TRBJ2-2; weak D call: TRBD1 (5 bases). The CDR3 contains 13 residues. The ends were cut back, 3 bases at V and 4 bases at J, with 6 bases in the middle. Germline CDR1 and CDR2: SNHLY and FYNNEI. The CDR3 reads CASSDRVTGELFF. Written as DNA, the CDR3 is TGTGCCAGCAGTGACAGGGTCACCGGGGAGCTGTTTTTT.

This sequence joins TRBV27 and TRBJ2-2; D not resolved. V lost 5 bases and J 1 base, leaving 8 bases between the germline ends. Germline V gives CDR1 MNHEY, CDR2 SMNVEV (reference sequence). This CDR3 has 14 amino acids. Here the CDR3 DNA reads TGTGCCAGCAGTCCGAACTTGAACACCGGGGAGCTGTTTTTT. It specifies CASSPNLNTGELFF.

The V gene is TRBV5-6, the J gene TRBJ1-5; tentatively, D is TRBD1 (6 bases). The CDR3 runs to 16 residues. The ends were cut back, 3 bases at V and 1 base at J, with 14 bases in the middle. Germline values: CDR1 SGHDT, CDR2 YYEEEE. The CDR3 region has the DNA TGTGCCAGCAGCTCGGGACACCCGGAAAGCAATCAGCCCCAGCATTTT. Translated, it gives CASSSGHPESNQPQHF.

The rearrangement uses TRBV14 and TRBJ1-1; maybe TRBD1 (5 bases). Germline assignment: CDR1 SGHDN and CDR2 FVKESK. The length of the CDR3 is 15 residues. The V gene lost 1 base and the J gene lost 0 bases, with 9 bases spanning the gap. CDR3 region: CASSQVQALNTEAFF. The CDR3 nucleotides read TGTGCCAGCAGCCAAGTACAGGCTTTGAACACTGAAGCTTTCTTT.

This chain joins TRBV27 and TRBJ1-5; maybe TRBD1 (6 bases). Per the germline V gene, CDR1 is MNHEY and CDR2 is SMNVEV (reference sequence). V was trimmed by 3 bases and J by 3 bases, leaving 12 bases between them. This CDR3 has 15 residues. CDR3 nucleotide sequence: TGTGCCAGCAGTTTCAATCAGGGGCCCAATCAGCCCCAGCATTTT. Its translation: CASSFNQGPNQPQHF.

Worth noting for this clone: An end of the junction does not agree with germline; a read error may underlie this. Other nucleotide sequences from this sample produce the same CDR3. V usage is TRBV4-2 and J usage is TRBJ2-7, with 9 nucleotides matching TRBD2. This CDR3 spans 18 amino acids. Germline CDR1 LGHNA, CDR2 YNFKEQ. CDR3: CASSHLGSRAGGPHEQYF. The DNA of the CDR3 is TGTGCCAGCAGCCACCTTGGGTCCCGGGCGGGGGGGCCCCACGAGCAGTATTTC.

This sequence joins TRBV10-3 and TRBJ2-3; perhaps TRBD1 as D (5 bases). The CDR3 is made up of 14 amino acids. V was pared by 6 bases and J by 2 bases, with 12 bases between. CDR1 and CDR2 from the germline V gene are ENHRY and SYGVKD. The DNA for the CDR3 is TGTGCCATCAGGGGGCAGGGTCACACAGATACGCAGTATTTT. Encoded protein: CAIRGQGHTDTQYF.

The V and J genes are TRBV10-3 and TRBJ2-3, with D possibly being TRBD1 (5 bases). The CDR3 has 18 residues. Trimming left V 3 bases short and J 2 bases short, with 21 bases between. Germline V CDR1 and CDR2: ENHRY, SYGVKD. The CDR3 protein is CAISEPIDRPSNTDTQYF. For the CDR3, the DNA is TGTGCCATCAGTGAACCCATCGACAGACCTTCTAACACAGATACGCAGTATTTT.

This sequence joins TRBV18 and TRBJ1-2; maybe TRBD1 (5 bases). The length of the CDR3 is 14 residues. V shed 4 bases and J shed 4 bases, with 13 bases lying between them. Germline CDR1 is KGHSH and CDR2 is LQKENI. The CDR3, as DNA: TGTGCCAGCTCACTGGGGGGACCGAGCTATGGCTACACCTTC. Its translation is CASSLGGPSYGYTF. Based on the CDR3 plus reference TRBV18 and TRBJ1-2, the full variable domain is NAGVMQNPRHLVRRRGQEARLRCSPMKGHSHVYWYRQLPEEGLKFMVYLQKENIIDESGMPKERFSAEFPKEGPSILRIQQVVRGDSAAYFCASSLGGPSYGYTFGSGTRLTVV.

Only a few counts were recorded for this clone. The chain has TRBV10-2 and TRBJ1-5; no definite D call. The CDR3 is made up of 15 amino acids. Germline CDR1 is WSHSY and CDR2 is SAAADI. The V gene lost 2 bases and the J gene lost 7 bases, with 15 bases spanning the gap. The CDR3 loop is CASSEQPTGRQPQHF. CDR3 nucleotide sequence: TGCGCCAGCAGTGAGCAACCAACGGGGAGACAGCCCCAGCATTTT.

This chain uses TRBV5-6 with TRBJ2-7; no definite D call. V lost 1 base and J lost 1, with 6 bases in between. CDR3 length: 13 amino acids. From germline, CDR1 is SGHDT and CDR2 YYEEEE. CDR3 sequence: CASSLWPSYEQYF. The CDR3 nucleotides read TGTGCCAGCAGCTTGTGGCCGTCCTACGAGCAGTACTTC.

This clone was counted once. The gene calls are TRBV2 and TRBJ1-2, with a possible D match to TRBD1 (6 bases). V gave up 0 bases and J gave up 4 bases, with 12 bases separating them. CDR3 size: 15 residues. In germline, CDR1 is SNHLY, CDR2 FYNNEI. CDR3 residues: CASSEARQGSYGYTF. The CDR3 DNA is TGTGCCAGCAGTGAAGCGCGGCAGGGGAGCTATGGCTACACCTTC.

CDR3 protein: CASSYSQGANTGELFF. DNA for the CDR3: TGTGCCAGCAGTTACTCGCAGGGGGCGAACACCGGGGAGCTGTTTTTT. This chain joins TRBV6-5 and TRBJ2-2; 7 nucleotides align to TRBD1. The CDR3 spans 16 residues. CDR1 MNHEY and CDR2 SVGAGI come from the germline V gene. Trimming cost V 0 bases and J 0 bases; bases outside gene matches: 1.